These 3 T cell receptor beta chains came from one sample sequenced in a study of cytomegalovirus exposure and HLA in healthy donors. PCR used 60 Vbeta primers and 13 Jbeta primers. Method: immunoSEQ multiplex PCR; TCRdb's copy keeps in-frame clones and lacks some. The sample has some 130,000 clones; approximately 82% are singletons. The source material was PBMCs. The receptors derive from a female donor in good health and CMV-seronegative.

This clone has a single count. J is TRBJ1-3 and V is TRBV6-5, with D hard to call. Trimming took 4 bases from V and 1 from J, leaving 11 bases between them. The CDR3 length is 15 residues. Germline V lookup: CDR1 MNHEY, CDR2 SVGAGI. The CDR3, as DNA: TGTGCCAGCAGTTTAACCCCGGGATCTGGAAACACCATATATTTT. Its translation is CASSLTPGSGNTIYF.

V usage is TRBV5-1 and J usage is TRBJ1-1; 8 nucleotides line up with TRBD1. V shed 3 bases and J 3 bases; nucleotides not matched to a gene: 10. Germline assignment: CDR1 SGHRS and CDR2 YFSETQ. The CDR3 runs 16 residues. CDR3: CASSSSGGIVYTEAFF. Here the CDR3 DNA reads TGCGCCAGCAGCTCCTCAGGGGGCATTGTGTACACTGAAGCTTTCTTT. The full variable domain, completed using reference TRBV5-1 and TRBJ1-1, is KAGVTQTPRYLIKTRGQQVTLSCSPISGHRSVSWYQQTPGQGLQFLFEYFSETQRNKGNFPGRFSGRQFSNSRSEMNVSTLELGDSALYLCASSSSGGIVYTEAFFGQGTRLTVV.

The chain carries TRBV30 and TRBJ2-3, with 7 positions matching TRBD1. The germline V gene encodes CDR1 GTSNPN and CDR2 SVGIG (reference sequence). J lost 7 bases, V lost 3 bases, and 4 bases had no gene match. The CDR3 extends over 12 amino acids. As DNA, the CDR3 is TGTGCCTGGAGGGAACAGGGGCATACGCAGTATTTT. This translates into CAWREQGHTQYF.